The clone carrying this TCR beta chain occurred a few times. In the original workflow: From reference gene primer amplification, estimates of nucleated cell counts were derived. Method: immunoSEQ multiplex PCR; TCRdb's copy keeps in-frame clones and lacks some. For V, J and clone size, that table is used; D and trimming come from the DNA. The sample lists some 270,000 clones, about 80% occurring once. The Seattle patients joined while their infection was active and were tracked longitudinally afterward. The data are from a study of blood T cell repertoires in COVID-19. V was cut by 4 bases and J by 1 base, with 11 bases left in between. The CDR3 extends over 14 amino acids. The germline V gene has CDR1 SGHRS and CDR2 YFSETQ.

The chain links TRBV5-1 to TRBJ1-1, with D maybe TRBD1 (6 bases). This clonotype was sampled from a person between 65 and 79 years old with COVID-19, enrolled during active disease. Sequencing used peripheral blood. The CDR3 region has the DNA TGCGCCAGCAGCGAACAGGGAACGAACACTGAAGCTTTCTTT. Residues: CASSEQGTNTEAFF.